The 9 T cell receptor beta chains presented below share a single source sample, sequenced in a study of T cells in Graves' hyperthyroidism and ophthalmopathy. RNA transcripts served as the template for amplifying TCR beta CDR3 regions. The TCR CDR3 was amplified in a first-round RT-PCR using the HTBI primer set. TCRdb re-called the multiplex PCR reads with MiXCR, one entry per CDR3 protein. The table records nearly 750,000 distinct CDR3 sequences, roughly a third of them present only once. Material for sequencing was blood. These receptors came from a woman aged 40 to 50 with Graves' hyperthyroidism.

The chain combines TRBV10-3 with TRBJ2-7; the D gene is possibly TRBD1 (5 bases). The J call may be in error: the DNA end matches TRBJ2-1 better. This CDR3 contains 13 residues. Germline V gives CDR1 ENHRY, CDR2 SYGVKD. The CDR3 DNA follows: TGTGCCATCAGTGCTACAGGTTACAATGAGCAGTTCTTC. The encoded protein is CAISATGYNEQFF.

This clonotype was recorded only once. The chain recombines TRBV20-1 with TRBJ2-2, with D perhaps TRBD2 (6 bases). CDR3 length: 16 amino acids. Trimming took off 6 bases at V and 1 base at J, with 18 bases between the two ends. Germline V gene data show CDR1 as DFQATT and CDR2 as SNEGSKA (reference sequence). DNA of the CDR3: TGCAGTGCCCCCGATCGGGCTAGCGAGAACACCGGGGAGCTGTTTTTT. It encodes CSAPDRASENTGELFF.

The table lists this clonotype with many counts. This chain uses TRBV7-9 with TRBJ2-5; D might be TRBD1 (6 bases). Trimming removed 4 bases from V and 2 bases from J, with 17 bases in between. The germline V gene encodes CDR1 SEHNR and CDR2 FQNEAQ (reference sequence). This CDR3 contains 16 residues. The CDR3 sequence is CASSWRGGIGQETQYF. DNA of the CDR3: TGTGCCAGCAGCTGGAGAGGGGGTATTGGGCAAGAGACCCAGTACTTC.

This clonotype was recorded once. Given a much more abundant clone one base away, this may be a read error. The chain links TRBV20-1 to TRBJ2-5; tentative D call: TRBD1 (5 bases). With 1 base removed from V and 1 base from J, the gap between germline ends came to 13 bases. Germline CDR1 is DFQATT and CDR2 is SNEGSKA (reference sequence). This CDR3 comprises 15 residues. CDR3 loop: CSARGPQGIQETQYF. DNA of the CDR3: TGCAGTGCTAGAGGGCCTCAGGGCATCCAAGAGACCCAGTACTTC.

This clonotype was counted ten times or more. CDR3: CASRAGGDQPQHF. The CDR3 DNA reads as TGTGCCAGCAGGGCTGGGGGCGATCAGCCCCAGCATTTT. The chain carries TRBV2 and TRBJ1-5, with a weak D call TRBD1 (6 bases). Trimming cost V 6 bases and J 5 bases, with 11 bases left between them. The CDR3 is 13 residues long. The V gene's germline CDR1 is SNHLY and CDR2 FYNNEI. Full variable domain (rest looked up from reference TRBV2 and TRBJ1-5): EPEVTQTPSHQVTQMGQEVILRCVPISNHLYFYWYRQILGQKVEFLVSFYNNEISEKSEIFDDQFSVERPDGSNFTLKIRSTKLEDSAMYFCASRAGGDQPQHFGDGTRLSIL.

Only a few counts were recorded for this clonotype. The CDR3 loop is CASSYSAGFSGANVLTF. The DNA for the CDR3 is TGTGCCAGCAGTTACTCGGCAGGGTTCTCTGGGGCCAACGTCCTGACTTTC. The gene calls are TRBV6-5 and TRBJ2-6; tentatively, D is TRBD1 (5 bases). V was pared by 0 bases and J by 0 bases, with 9 bases between. The CDR3 spans 17 residues. CDR1 is MNHEY, CDR2 SVGAGI, per germline.

The V gene is TRBV7-9, the J gene TRBJ2-7; D is unclear. Germline V CDR1 and CDR2: SEHNR, FQNEAQ (reference sequence). CDR3 length equals 15 residues. The V end lost 5 bases, the J end lost 3 bases, and 17 bases lay between the germline ends. The CDR3: CASSKLEARNYEQYF. DNA of the CDR3: TGTGCCAGCAGCAAATTAGAAGCCAGGAACTACGAGCAGTACTTC.

The V and J genes are TRBV29-1 and TRBJ2-2; 8 positions agree with TRBD2. The CDR3 consists of 15 residues. Germline CDR1 reads SQVTM; CDR2 reads ANQGSEA. After removal of 3 bases from V and 4 bases from J, the junction contained 7 bases not matched to a gene. CDR3 sequence (DNA): TGCAGCGTTGACGACGGGGGGGGGGGCACCGGGGAGCTGTTTTTT. It is translated as CSVDDGGGGTGELFF.

The J gene is TRBJ2-2, the V gene TRBV7-9; D perhaps matches TRBD1 (6 bases). Per germline, CDR1 SEHNR and CDR2 FQNEAQ (reference sequence). CDR3 length equals 16 residues. V shed 5 bases and J shed 1 base, with 14 bases lying between them. The CDR3: CASSRRTDQNTGELFF. The CDR3 DNA sequence: TGTGCCAGCAGCCGCCGGACAGACCAGAACACCGGGGAGCTGTTTTTT.